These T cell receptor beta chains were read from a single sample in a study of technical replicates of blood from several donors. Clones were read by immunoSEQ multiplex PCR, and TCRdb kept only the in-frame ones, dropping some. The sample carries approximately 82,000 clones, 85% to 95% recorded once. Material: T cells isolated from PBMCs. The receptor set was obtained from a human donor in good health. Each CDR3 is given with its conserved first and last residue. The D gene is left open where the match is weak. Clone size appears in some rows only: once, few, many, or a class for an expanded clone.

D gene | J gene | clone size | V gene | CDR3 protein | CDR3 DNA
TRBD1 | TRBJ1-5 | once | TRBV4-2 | CASSPGTEDVSSNQPQHF | TGTGCCAGCAGTCCCGGGACAGAAGACGTTAGTAGCAATCAGCCCCAGCATTTT
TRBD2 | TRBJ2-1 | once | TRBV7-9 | CASSPAGGSPLYNEQFF | TGTGCCAGCAGCCCCGCGGGAGGGTCCCCTCTCTACAATGAGCAGTTCTTC
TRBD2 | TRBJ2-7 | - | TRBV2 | CASSDERELAYEQYF | TGTGCCAGCAGTGATGAGCGGGAGTTGGCCTACGAGCAGTACTTC
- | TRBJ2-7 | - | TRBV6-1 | CASKAPGLSYEQYF | TGTGCCAGCAAAGCACCAGGGCTCTCCTACGAGCAGTACTTC
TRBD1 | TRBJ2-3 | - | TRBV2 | CASSRTGSDTQYF | TGTGCCAGCAGCAGGACAGGGTCAGATACGCAGTATTTT
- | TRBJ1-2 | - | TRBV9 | CASSSPGPLYGYTF | TGTGCCAGCAGCTCTCCGGGTCCTCTATATGGCTACACCTTC
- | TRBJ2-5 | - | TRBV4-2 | CASSQSVTAGQETQYF | TGTGCCAGCAGCCAAAGCGTGACAGCGGGCCAAGAGACCCAGTACTTC
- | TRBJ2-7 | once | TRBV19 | CASSTPRGEQYF | TGTGCCAGTAGTACCCCCAGAGGGGAGCAGTACTTC
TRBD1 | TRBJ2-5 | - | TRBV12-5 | CASLTGGWETQYF | TGTGCTAGTCTGACAGGGGGTTGGGAGACCCAGTACTTC
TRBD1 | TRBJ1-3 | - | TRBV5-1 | CASSAGTGHWNTIYF | TGCGCCAGCAGCGCAGGGACAGGGCATTGGAACACCATATATTTT
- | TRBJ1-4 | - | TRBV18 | CASSPPGQTNEKLFF | TGTGCCAGCTCACCCCCCGGACAGACAAATGAAAAACTGTTTTTT